The 7 T cell receptor beta chains given below trace back to one sample, sequenced in a study of blood T cell repertoires in COVID-19. TCRdb keeps only in-frame clones here, not all; method: immunoSEQ multiplex PCR. Among roughly 75,000 clones, approximately 79% were seen once, and the ten largest hold around 2.6%. The sample taken for sequencing was peripheral blood. The receptors shown here come from a human donor with acute or convalescent COVID-19. The donor label of this sample is uncertain.

The chain is built from TRBV5-1 and TRBJ1-6; D possibly corresponds to TRBD1 (5 bases). The germline V gene has CDR1 SGHRS and CDR2 YFSETQ. The CDR3 has 15 residues. Trimming took off 0 bases at V and 10 bases at J, with 14 bases between the two ends. The DNA of the CDR3 is TGCGCCAGCAGCTTGGATGCAGGGAGGAAATCACCCCTCCACTTT. This gives the protein CASSLDAGRKSPLHF.

The V call is TRBV28, the J call TRBJ1-5; perhaps TRBD1 as D (6 bases). V shed 8 bases and J shed 1 base, with 12 bases lying between them. This CDR3 region has 14 residues. CDR1 and CDR2 from the germline V gene are MDHEN and SYDVKM. DNA of the CDR3: TGTGCCAGCGCAAGGGGGGGGAGCAATCAGCCCCAGCATTTT. This codes for CASARGGSNQPQHF.

The J gene is TRBJ1-5, the V gene TRBV2; 7 bases map to TRBD1. Germline CDR1 SNHLY, CDR2 FYNNEI. V gave up 10 bases and J gave up 6 bases; unmatched junction bases: 12. This CDR3 has 14 amino acids. The CDR3 DNA is TGTGCCACCACCGACAGGGCCCAGAGTCAGCCCCAGCATTTT. Encoded protein: CATTDRAQSQPQHF.

The chain has TRBV7-2 and TRBJ2-7; TRBD2 agrees at 9 bases. V gave up 11 bases and J gave up 2 bases; unmatched junction bases: 7. From germline, CDR1 is SGHTA and CDR2 FQGNSA. The CDR3 consists of 13 residues. CDR3 nucleotides: TGTGCCGAGGCGGCTAGCGGGGCCTACGAGCAGTACTTC. This encodes CAEAASGAYEQYF.

The rearrangement links TRBV10-3 to TRBJ1-2; no clear D. The CDR3 loop spans 13 amino acids. Germline-derived CDR1 and CDR2 are ENHRY and SYGVKD. V was trimmed by 0 bases and J by 5 bases, leaving 7 bases between them. The CDR3 bases are TGTGCCATCAGTGAGTCATCAGGATATGGCTACACCTTC. As protein: CAISESSGYGYTF.

This clone was picked up a small number of times. CDR3 bases: TGTGCCTGGGGGACAAACTTGGGCTCCTATAATTCACCCCTCCACTTT. As protein: CAWGTNLGSYNSPLHF. The chain joins TRBV30 to TRBJ1-6; maybe TRBD1 (6 bases). Germline V CDR1 and CDR2: GTSNPN, SVGIG (reference sequence). This CDR3 is built from 16 residues. Trimming left V 5 bases short and J 0 bases short, with 14 bases between.

J is TRBJ2-1 and V is TRBV24-1, with D tentatively TRBD1 (5 bases). This CDR3 region has 12 residues. Trimming removed 1 base from V and 10 bases from J, with 7 bases in between. Per germline, CDR1 KGHDR and CDR2 SFDVKD. Here the CDR3 reads CATSDLAGEQFF. The DNA for the CDR3 is TGTGCCACCAGTGATTTAGCAGGGGAGCAGTTCTTC.